These 5 T cell receptor beta chains were sequenced from one sample in a study of CD8 T cells in ankylosing spondylitis. Overall study findings and caveats: A motif of 7 to 9 highly homologous TCR beta variants was seen as apparently characteristic of ankylosing spondylitis blood.

Antigens of these TCRs are unknown. TCRdb itself ran the 5' RACE reads through MiXCR, one entry per CDR3 protein. The sample yields 700,000 or so distinct CDR3 sequences, around 20% seen once. Sequenced: blood, either unsorted or a sorted T cell fraction (not recorded which). These receptors all come from a male donor with ankylosing spondylitis.

The chain uses TRBV5-1 and TRBJ2-3, with D perhaps matching TRBD1 or TRBD2 (5 bases each). The germline CDR1 and CDR2 sequences are SGHRS and YFSETQ. The CDR3 contains 15 residues. Trimming stripped 2 bases from V and 3 bases from J, with 13 bases between. For the CDR3, the DNA is TGCGCCAGCAGCTTAATGGGGGTAAAAACAGATACGCAGTATTTT. This codes for CASSLMGVKTDTQYF.

This clonotype was counted a few times. The rearrangement joins TRBV7-2 to TRBJ2-1; no firm D call. V lost 5 bases and J lost 9, with 14 bases in between. Germline V CDR1 and CDR2: SGHTA, FQGNSA. The CDR3 is 13 residues long. CDR3 nucleotide sequence: TGTGCCAGCAGCCCAAACATAGCCGGTGAGCAGTTCTTC. This encodes CASSPNIAGEQFF.

In its sample, this clonotype was seen a few times. The chain has TRBV6-2 or TRBV6-3 and TRBJ2-7, with D possibly TRBD1 on 5 matching bases. The CDR3 sequence is 12 residues long. The V end was cut by 6 bases, the J end by 4 bases, with 10 bases between. Germline CDR1 is MNHEY and CDR2 is SVGEGT. This chain's CDR3 is CASRPQGYEQYF. Here the CDR3 DNA reads TGTGCCAGCAGGCCCCAGGGTTACGAGCAGTACTTC.

The chain is built from TRBV10-2 and TRBJ2-2; 8 nucleotides line up with TRBD1. With 8 bases clipped from V and 4 bases from J, the junction kept 3 bases outside the gene matches. CDR3 size: 13 residues. Germline V CDR1 and CDR2: WSHSY, SAAADI. CDR3 coding DNA: TGCGCCAGCCAGGGGGCGGTCACCGGGGAGCTGTTTTTT. Translated, it gives CASQGAVTGELFF.

The chain combines TRBV7-8 with TRBJ2-7; 12 bases are a match to TRBD2. The CDR3 extends over 18 amino acids. Trimming cost V 1 base and J 3 bases; bases outside gene matches: 10. Germline assignment: CDR1 SGHVS and CDR2 FQNEAQ. DNA for the CDR3: TGTGCCAGCAGCTTAGGGACTAGCGGGATTCTGCCCCTCTACGAGCAGTACTTC. Translation: CASSLGTSGILPLYEQYF.